This is a list of T cell receptor beta chains from one sample in a study of blood T cell repertoires in COVID-19. The data were produced by immunoSEQ multiplex PCR, yet TCRdb's version contains in-frame clones alone and is incomplete. In the table there are 200,000 to 250,000 clones, around 84% of which are singletons. Input material: peripheral blood. The receptor set was obtained from a woman in her seventies with active or convalescent COVID-19. Each CDR3 is given with its conserved first and last residue. D genes are given only for firm matches. Not every row has a clone size; where given, it reads once, few, many or a size class.

j_gene	v_gene	abundance	d_gene	CDR3nt	CDR3aa
TRBJ1-2	TRBV5-6	NA	NA	TGTGCCAGCAGCTTAGCCGCGGTTGGCTACACCTTC	CASSLAAVGYTF
TRBJ1-1	TRBV27	NA	NA	TGTGCCAGCAGTTACAGGGAGAACACTGAAGCTTTCTTT	CASSYRENTEAFF
TRBJ2-3	TRBV7-6	NA	TRBD2	TGTGCCAGCAGCTTAGGAGTAGGACTAGCGGGGGGTGATACGCAGTATTTT	CASSLGVGLAGGDTQYF
TRBJ1-2	TRBV7-9	NA	NA	TGTGCCTCGGGGGAGGGGCATTCAGCTAACTATGGCTACACCTTC	CASGEGHSANYGYTF
TRBJ1-1	TRBV10-3	NA	NA	TGTGCCTCGACGGGGTACTTGAACACTGAAGCTTTCTTT	CASTGYLNTEAFF
TRBJ1-3	TRBV7-2	NA	TRBD1	TGTGCCAGCAGCTTTCAGGGGGCGATTATAGGAAACACCATATATTTT	CASSFQGAIIGNTIYF
TRBJ1-3	TRBV11-2	NA	NA	TGTGCCAGCAGCTTAGAATTTGGGGGGGCTTCTGGAAACACCATATATTTT	CASSLEFGGASGNTIYF
TRBJ1-6	TRBV19	once	NA	TGTGCCAGTAGTATGCCCCGGGTCCTTTCGAGCTCCTATAATTCACCCCTCCACTTT	CASSMPRVLSSSYNSPLHF
TRBJ2-7	TRBV7-9	NA	TRBD1	TGTGCCAGCAGCCGGAACAGGGGTTCCTACGAGCAGTACTTC	CASSRNRGSYEQYF
TRBJ1-3	TRBV6-2/TRBV6-3	once	NA	TGTGCCAGCAGCCGCTCATGGACTGCTTCTGGAAACACCATATATTTT	CASSRSWTASGNTIYF
TRBJ1-5	TRBV18	NA	NA	TGTGCCAGCTCACCCTCCCAGGGTGTACTTCAGCCCCAGCATTTT	CASSPSQGVLQPQHF
TRBJ1-4	TRBV19	NA	NA	TGTGCCAGTAGTATGGGGGGGACGTTTGCAACTAATGAAAAACTGTTTTTT	CASSMGGTFATNEKLFF
TRBJ1-2	TRBV7-3	NA	TRBD1	TGTGCCAGCAGCCGGCTGGGACAGGGGAGGGTCCCTAACTATGGCTACACCTTC	CASSRLGQGRVPNYGYTF
TRBJ2-3	TRBV19	NA	TRBD2	TGTGCCAGTCTAGCGGGGAGCACAGATACGCAGTATTTT	CASLAGSTDTQYF
TRBJ2-7	TRBV12-3/TRBV12-4	NA	NA	TGTGCCAGCAGTACTACTAGTTACGAGCAGTACTTC	CASSTTSYEQYF
TRBJ1-3	TRBV5-1	NA	TRBD1	TGCGCCAGCAGCTTGGCACCACAGGGGGCTGGAAACACCATATATTTT	CASSLAPQGAGNTIYF
TRBJ1-1	TRBV18	NA	NA	TGTGCCAGCTCCCTCGCACTTGAAATGAACACTGAAGCTTTCTTT	CASSLALEMNTEAFF
TRBJ2-5	TRBV9	few	TRBD2	TGTGCCAGCAGCGTGTCTAGCGGGTTCCAAGAGACCCAGTACTTC	CASSVSSGFQETQYF
TRBJ1-2	TRBV7-3	few	NA	TGTGCCAGCAGCTCATCCGGGCCGGGGGGCTACACCTTC	CASSSSGPGGYTF
TRBJ1-3	TRBV6-5	NA	TRBD1	TGTGCCAGCACAACCGGGACAGGGGGAAACACCATATATTTT	CASTTGTGGNTIYF
TRBJ2-5	TRBV7-2	once	TRBD2	TGTGCCATCAGAGATATTCGACTAGCTGAAAAGACCCAGTACTTC	CAIRDIRLAEKTQYF
TRBJ1-2	TRBV7-2	NA	NA	TGTGCCAGCAGCTTACCCCTAATAAACTATGGCTACACCTTC	CASSLPLINYGYTF
TRBJ2-5	TRBV7-2	NA	TRBD2	TGTGCCAGCAGCCTAGCGGGGAGTCAAGAGACCCAGTACTTC	CASSLAGSQETQYF
TRBJ2-7	TRBV19	NA	NA	TGTGCCAGTTCTATAGAATACGGCTACGAGCAGTACTTC	CASSIEYGYEQYF
TRBJ2-7	TRBV7-2	NA	TRBD1	TGTGCCAGCAGCCCACCGGGACAGGGGTCCTACGAGCAGTACTTC	CASSPPGQGSYEQYF
TRBJ2-2	TRBV19	NA	TRBD1	TGTGCCAGTAGGGGTACAGGGGACGACACCGGGGAGCTGTTTTTT	CASRGTGDDTGELFF
TRBJ2-7	TRBV4-3	NA	NA	TGCGCCAGCAGTACAAGAGGGGGTATCAGCGAGCAGTACTTC	CASSTRGGISEQYF
TRBJ2-1	TRBV18	NA	TRBD2	TGTGCCAGCTCACCCGGGAGCGGGGGTTACAATGAGCAGTTCTTC	CASSPGSGGYNEQFF
TRBJ1-2	TRBV7-3	NA	TRBD1	TGTGCCAGCAGCTTAGCCGGGACAGGGGCCCAATTGGGGGGCTACACCTTC	CASSLAGTGAQLGGYTF
TRBJ1-2	TRBV24-1	NA	NA	TGTGCCACAGGGGCGTCGGGCTATGGCTACACCTTC	CATGASGYGYTF
TRBJ2-7	TRBV5-1	NA	NA	TGCGCCAGCAGCTCGGGGATGTACGAGCAGTACTTC	CASSSGMYEQYF
TRBJ2-5	TRBV19	NA	NA	TGTGCCAGTATGATATCGGGTGGGGAGACCCAGTACTTC	CASMISGGETQYF
TRBJ1-4	TRBV6-5	NA	NA	TGTGCCAGCAGGGGTGGGGGGGATGAAAAACTGTTTTTT	CASRGGGDEKLFF
TRBJ2-1	TRBV2	NA	TRBD2	TGTGCCAGGCCGGGACTAGCGGAGGTGGAGCAGTTCTTC	CARPGLAEVEQFF
TRBJ2-5	TRBV7-2	NA	TRBD2	TGTGCCAGCAGCTTAGGTGCACTAGCGGGGGAGACCCAGTACTTC	CASSLGALAGETQYF
TRBJ1-4	TRBV4-2	NA	NA	TGTGCCAGCAGAGGGGGTTCAGAAAAACTGTTTTTT	CASRGGSEKLFF
TRBJ1-6	TRBV14	NA	NA	TGTGCCAGCAGCCCTACGCGAACTGGCCAGGCCCTTAATTCACCCCTCCACTTT	CASSPTRTGQALNSPLHF
TRBJ2-1	TRBV7-2	NA	TRBD2	TGTGCCAGCAGCTTAGGCCTTCTCTTAGCGGGGGGGCCCCATGAGCAGTTCTTC	CASSLGLLLAGGPHEQFF
TRBJ2-6	TRBV10-3	few	NA	TGTGCCATCACTTTAAGGGCGTCGGGACTCACCCCCTCTGGGGCCAACGTCCTGACTTTC	CAITLRASGLTPSGANVLTF
TRBJ2-7	TRBV5-1	NA	NA	TGCGCCAGCAGCTTGGGGATCCTGGAGGGCCGCGAGCAGTACTTC	CASSLGILEGREQYF
TRBJ1-6	TRBV6-2/TRBV6-3	NA	NA	TGTGCCAGCAGCCGCAGGCTATATAATTCACCCCTCCACTTT	CASSRRLYNSPLHF
TRBJ1-1	TRBV27	once	TRBD1	TGTGCCAGCAGCCGGACCGTGACAGGGCTGAACACTGAAGCTTTCTTT	CASSRTVTGLNTEAFF
TRBJ1-2	TRBV27	NA	TRBD1	TGTGCCAGCAGTTTATTCGACAGGGGCCCCTATGGCTACACCTTC	CASSLFDRGPYGYTF
TRBJ1-2	TRBV4-1	NA	NA	TGCGCCAGCAGCCAAGGCTTAGATGGCTACACCTTC	CASSQGLDGYTF
TRBJ1-1	TRBV27	NA	TRBD1	TGTGCCAGCAGTTTCCATAGGACAGGGAAAACTGAAGCTTTCTTT	CASSFHRTGKTEAFF
TRBJ1-5	TRBV19	once	NA	TGTGCCAGTAGTAGTGAGCAGGGCGGCAATCAGCCCCAGCATTTT	CASSSEQGGNQPQHF
TRBJ1-1	TRBV6-4	NA	NA	TGTGCCAGCAGTGAGCAGGTGAACACTGAAGCTTTCTTT	CASSEQVNTEAFF
TRBJ1-2	TRBV2	NA	NA	TGTGCCAGCAGTGATCAATTCATCGGGGGAACTAACTATGGCTACACCTTC	CASSDQFIGGTNYGYTF
TRBJ2-1	TRBV7-6	NA	TRBD2	TGTGCCAGCAGCACGGGGGGGGATGAGCAGTTCTTC	CASSTGGDEQFF
TRBJ1-2	TRBV3-1/TRBV3-2	NA	NA	TGTGCCAGCAGCCCCCGCCCGGTATATGGCTACACCTTC	CASSPRPVYGYTF
TRBJ1-2	TRBV3-1/TRBV3-2	NA	TRBD1	TGTGCCAGCAGCCGCCCCGAAGCGGGGACAGGGGACCTTAATGGCTACACCTTC	CASSRPEAGTGDLNGYTF
TRBJ1-2	TRBV27	NA	TRBD1	TGTGCCAGCAGTTTACAGAGGGACAGAAGTCGCTACACCTTC	CASSLQRDRSRYTF
TRBJ1-2	TRBV7-2	NA	TRBD1	TGTGCCAGCAGCTTAAGAGGTACTAGGGACAGGGCCTATGGCTACACCTTC	CASSLRGTRDRAYGYTF